This TCR beta chain is from a study of blood T cell repertoires in COVID-19. Across the whole study: Both acute and convalescent COVID-19 samples were obtained from the United States, Italy and Spain.

Trimming shortened V by 0 bases and J by 1 base, and 7 bases separated the two germline ends. CDR1 and CDR2 (germline): SGDLS, YYNGEE. This CDR3 is built from 15 residues. Profiling relied on immunoSEQ multiplex PCR, and the TCRdb table lists in-frame clones only, not all of them. The sample records tens of thousands of clones, approximately 90% being singletons. The source is a man aged 70-80 years with acute or convalescent COVID-19. The sequenced material came from peripheral blood. This sequence joins TRBV9 and TRBJ2-2, with D maybe TRBD2 (6 bases). CDR3 bases: TGTGCCAGCAGCGTAGGGAGGGGGAACACCGGGGAGCTGTTTTTT. Translation gives CASSVGRGNTGELFF.